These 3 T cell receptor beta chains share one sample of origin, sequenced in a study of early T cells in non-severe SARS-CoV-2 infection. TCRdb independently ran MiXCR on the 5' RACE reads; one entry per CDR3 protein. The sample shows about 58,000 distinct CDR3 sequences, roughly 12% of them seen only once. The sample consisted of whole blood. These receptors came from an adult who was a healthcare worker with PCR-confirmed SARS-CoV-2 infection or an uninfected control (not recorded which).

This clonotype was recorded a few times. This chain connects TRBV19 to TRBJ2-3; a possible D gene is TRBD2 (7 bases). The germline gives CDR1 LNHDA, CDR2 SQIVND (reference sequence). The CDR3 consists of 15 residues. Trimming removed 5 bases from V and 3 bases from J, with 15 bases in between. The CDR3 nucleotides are TGTGCCAGTAGTGGGGGGGCGCGATTAACAGATACGCAGTATTTT. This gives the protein CASSGGARLTDTQYF.

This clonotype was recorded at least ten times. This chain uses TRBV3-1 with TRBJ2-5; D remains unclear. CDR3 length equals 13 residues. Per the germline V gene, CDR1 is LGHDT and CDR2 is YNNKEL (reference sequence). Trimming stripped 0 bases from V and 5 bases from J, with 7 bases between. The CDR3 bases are TGTGCCAGCAGCCAAGAACCTACGGAGACCCAGTACTTC. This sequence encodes CASSQEPTETQYF.

CDR3: CASSSSSTSGSTDTQYF. Written as DNA, the CDR3 is TGTGCCAGCTCATCCTCTTCGACTAGCGGGAGCACAGATACGCAGTATTTT. The chain has TRBV18 and TRBJ2-3; 10 positions match TRBD2. Losses at the gene ends were 5 bases for V and 0 bases for J; bases not matched to a gene: 8. The CDR3 totals 17 residues. In germline, CDR1 is KGHSH, CDR2 LQKENI.